Listed below are T cell receptor beta chains from one sample, sequenced in a study of blood T cell repertoires in COVID-19. TCRdb keeps only in-frame clones here, not all; method: immunoSEQ multiplex PCR. The table lists about 97,000 clones, around nine tenths of them singletons. The sequenced sample was peripheral blood. The source is a man aged 45-65 years with active COVID-19. CDR3s include the opening cysteine and the closing phenylalanine or tryptophan. D genes are given only for firm matches. The size of a clone is reported for some rows only, either as once, few or many, or as a class for expanded clones.

clone_size j_call d_call v_call cdr3_nt cdr3_aa
- TRBJ1-1 - TRBV7-2 TGTGCCAGCAGCCTCCCCCTGAACACTGAAGCTTTCTTT CASSLPLNTEAFF
- TRBJ1-6 - TRBV19 TGTGCCAGTAGTATAGTCTTCGGGAATTCACCCCTCCACTTT CASSIVFGNSPLHF
few TRBJ2-7 TRBD2 TRBV5-1 TGCGCCAGCAGACCGGGGAGGGGTCCCTACGAGCAGTACTTC CASRPGRGPYEQYF
- TRBJ2-1 - TRBV14 TGTGCCAGCAGCCTAACTAGCACCCATGAGCAGTTCTTC CASSLTSTHEQFF
- TRBJ2-7 TRBD1 TRBV6-6 TGTGCCAGCAGTTCCGACAGGGAGATCACCTACGAGCAGTACTTC CASSSDREITYEQYF
- TRBJ2-3 - TRBV7-9 TGTGCCAGCGGAGCACAGGGAAAGAGTACGCAGTATTTT CASGAQGKSTQYF
- TRBJ1-6 - TRBV5-7 TGTGCCAGCAGCTTAAAGGGCAGGGCTCCTGTCTGTAATTCACCCCTCCACTTT CASSLKGRAPVCNSPLHF
few TRBJ2-5 - TRBV9 TGTGCCAGCAGCGTAGAGAGAGCGCACCAAGAGACCCAGTACTTC CASSVERAHQETQYF
once TRBJ2-7 TRBD1 TRBV6-7 TGTGCCAGCACCACAGGGGAAACCCCTCTCTACGAGCAGTACTTC CASTTGETPLYEQYF
- TRBJ1-2 TRBD1 TRBV5-1 TGCGCCAGCAGCTTGTCTCACGTGACAGGGTCCTATGGCTACACCTTC CASSLSHVTGSYGYTF
- TRBJ1-2 - TRBV3-1/TRBV3-2 TGTGCCAGCAGCTCTCAGTCCTATGGCTACACCTTC CASSSQSYGYTF
- TRBJ1-2 - TRBV29-1 TGCAGCGTTGCCCACGACCCTCGGAGAGGCTACACCTTC CSVAHDPRRGYTF
- TRBJ1-3 - TRBV2 TGTGCCTCCCACAGGGTCTTCGGAAACACCATATATTTT CASHRVFGNTIYF
many TRBJ1-5 TRBD1 TRBV5-6 TGTGCCAGCAGCTTAACAGGGGTGCATCAGCCCCAGCATTTT CASSLTGVHQPQHF
- TRBJ1-1 - TRBV4-3 TGCGCCAGCAGCCAAGGCTTAGGGGACACTGAAGCTTTCTTT CASSQGLGDTEAFF
- TRBJ2-5 TRBD2 TRBV20-1 TGCAGTGCTAGTTTAGCGGGGGTGCAAGAGACCCAGTACTTC CSASLAGVQETQYF
- TRBJ2-5 TRBD2 TRBV7-2 TGTGCCAGCAGCCCCCAAACGACTAGCGGGGGAAAAGAGACCCAGTACTTC CASSPQTTSGGKETQYF
- TRBJ2-5 - TRBV3-1/TRBV3-2 TGTGCCAGCAGCCAAGGGGGTTGGGGCCCGTCAGTCACCCAGTACTTC CASSQGGWGPSVTQYF